The 30 T cell receptor beta chains given below trace back to one sample, sequenced in a study of cytomegalovirus exposure and HLA in healthy donors (dated by TCRdb to 2016 to 2017). The library was produced with the immunoSEQ multiplex PCR assay. For the multiplex PCR, a mixture combining 60 forward primers for TCR Vbeta segments and 13 reverse primers for TCR Jbeta segments was used. TCRdb retrieved this table from immuneACCESS and kept in-frame rearrangements only. Not all clones are present; in checked studies, unresolved V genes account for under half, and no reason is known for the remainder. Within this sample are about 140,000 clones, with approximately 82% of them counted one time only. The top ten clonotypes cover about 1.5% of the sample. The sample was PBMCs. These receptors all stem from a man between 25 and 39 years old in good health and CMV-seropositive.

The chain joins TRBV28 to TRBJ2-1, with D possibly TRBD2 on 6 matching bases. Germline values: CDR1 MDHEN, CDR2 SYDVKM. With 4 bases removed from V and 7 bases from J, the gap between germline ends came to 14 bases. This CDR3 spans 14 amino acids. CDR3 DNA sequence: TGTGCCAGCAGTTCGCGGGACTTTTGGAATGAGCAGTTCTTC. It yields the protein CASSSRDFWNEQFF.

V usage is TRBV7-2 and J usage is TRBJ1-2; D is uncertain. Germline assignment: CDR1 SGHTA and CDR2 FQGNSA. The CDR3 sequence is 13 residues long. V lost 0 bases and J lost 4, with 6 bases in between. The DNA for the CDR3 is TGTGCCAGCAGCTTAGCATATTCCTATGGCTACACCTTC. Translated: CASSLAYSYGYTF.

The chain couples TRBV7-2 to TRBJ1-5; 11 bases fit TRBD1. V lost 5 bases, J lost 7 bases, and 10 bases stayed unmatched. The CDR3 runs to 16 residues. Germline-derived CDR1 and CDR2 are SGHTA and FQGNSA. In DNA, the CDR3 is TGTGCCAGCAGCCGGGGGGGGACAGGGGGACAACAGCCCCAGCATTTT. Amino acids: CASSRGGTGGQQPQHF.

In its sample, this clone was seen once. This chain uses TRBV6-1 with TRBJ2-7; D unclear. Trimming pared 8 bases from V and 0 bases from J, leaving 11 bases between. This CDR3 comprises 13 residues. Germline CDR1 MNHNS, CDR2 SASEGT. CDR3 residues: CASEATVSYEQYF. CDR3 DNA: TGTGCCAGCGAGGCGACTGTCTCCTACGAGCAGTACTTC.

This clone was detected once. The chain employs TRBV12-5 and TRBJ2-2; weak D call: TRBD2 (7 bases). CDR3 length equals 17 residues. V lost 0 bases, J lost 0 bases, and 11 bases lay in between. Germline V lookup: CDR1 LGHNT, CDR2 FRNRAP. The CDR3 is CASGLVGGGANTGELFF. The CDR3 DNA sequence: TGTGCTAGTGGTTTGGTTGGGGGGGGCGCGAACACCGGGGAGCTGTTTTTT.

This clone appeared a single time. The chain uses TRBV27 and TRBJ2-2; D is uncertain. The length of the CDR3 is 15 residues. Germline lookup yields CDR1 MNHEY and CDR2 SMNVEV (reference sequence). The germline V and J ends were trimmed by 5 bases and 7 bases, with 17 bases remaining between them. As DNA, the CDR3 is TGTGCCAGCAGTCCCTTAGTGAGGCAACTCGGGGAGCTGTTTTTT. This codes for CASSPLVRQLGELFF.

CDR3 DNA: TGTGCCAGCACCGGCGCGACAGGGAAGGACACTGAAGCTTTCTTT. Protein product: CASTGATGKDTEAFF. The chain combines TRBV27 with TRBJ1-1, with 7 positions matching TRBD1. Germline assignment: CDR1 MNHEY and CDR2 SMNVEV (reference sequence). The V gene end was trimmed by 7 bases and the J gene end by 3 bases; junction bases not matched to a gene: 11. The CDR3 has 15 amino acids.

The chain links TRBV7-9 to TRBJ1-4, with D maybe TRBD1 (6 bases). The CDR3 sequence is 14 residues long. V was trimmed by 1 base and J by 3 bases, leaving 6 bases between them. Germline values: CDR1 SEHNR, CDR2 FQNEAQ (reference sequence). CDR3: CASSLGTANEKLFF. The DNA of the CDR3 is TGTGCCAGCAGCTTAGGGACAGCTAATGAAAAACTGTTTTTT.

The table lists this clone with a few counts. The J gene is TRBJ2-2, the V gene TRBV10-1; no clear D. The germline V gene has CDR1 WNHNN and CDR2 SYGVQD (reference sequence). CDR3 length: 14 amino acids. Trimming removed 0 bases at V and 6 bases at J, with 8 bases between. CDR3: CASSESNLPGELFF. The CDR3 coding sequence is TGCGCCAGCAGTGAGTCGAACCTACCCGGGGAGCTGTTTTTT.

The chain joins TRBV4-2 to TRBJ1-4, with 10 bases lining up with TRBD1. This CDR3 region has 17 residues. The V gene's germline CDR1 is LGHNA and CDR2 YNFKEQ. V lost 1 base, J lost 1 base, and 3 bases stayed unmatched. The DNA for the CDR3 is TGTGCCAGCAGCCAAGGGGACAGGGGAATAACTAATGAAAAACTGTTTTTT. Residues: CASSQGDRGITNEKLFF.

CDR3 region: CASSPPGGDRVNTGELFF. The DNA for the CDR3 is TGTGCCAGCAGCCCCCCGGGGGGGGACAGGGTGAACACCGGGGAGCTGTTTTTT. The V call is TRBV7-9, the J call TRBJ2-2, with D tentatively TRBD1 (9 bases). The CDR3 is 18 residues long. V was cut by 5 bases and J by 1 base, with 20 bases left in between. Germline loops: CDR1 SEHNR, CDR2 FQNEAQ (reference sequence).

V is TRBV19 and J is TRBJ2-3; a possible D gene is TRBD2 (5 bases). There are 12 residues in the CDR3. Between the trimmed V and J ends, which lost 8 bases and 6 bases, there was a span of 12 bases. CDR1 LNHDA and CDR2 SQIVND come from the germline V gene (reference sequence). The chain's CDR3 is CASGRGFDTQYF. CDR3 DNA sequence: TGTGCCAGTGGCAGAGGGTTCGATACGCAGTATTTT.

The chain has TRBV6-5 and TRBJ2-1, with TRBD1 as a possible D gene (6 bases). V was clipped by 5 bases and J by 8 bases, with 10 bases between them. The CDR3 spans 12 residues. The V gene's germline CDR1 is MNHEY and CDR2 SVGAGI. The CDR3 region has the DNA TGTGCCAGCAGTCCGAAGGGGGATGAGCAGTTCTTC. Translating it yields CASSPKGDEQFF.

This chain connects TRBV29-1 to TRBJ1-2; the match to TRBD1 covers 9 bases. There are 12 residues in the CDR3. V was pared by 4 bases and J by 7 bases, with 4 bases of the junction left unmatched. Germline lookup yields CDR1 SQVTM and CDR2 ANQGSEA. DNA of the CDR3: TGCAGCGTTGCCGGGACAGGGTCTGGCTACACCTTC. It codes for CSVAGTGSGYTF.

The chain recombines TRBV5-8 with TRBJ2-1; D possibly corresponds to TRBD2 (7 bases). Germline V gene sequence: CDR1 SGHTS, CDR2 YDEGEE. V lost 4 bases and J 9 bases, leaving 17 bases between the germline ends. CDR3 length: 14 amino acids. Here the CDR3 DNA reads TGTGCCAGCAGCGGTGGGGGGGGGCAGGGTGAGCAGTTCTTC. Protein product: CASSGGGGQGEQFF.

The chain couples TRBV25-1 to TRBJ1-1; 7 positions match TRBD1. J gave up 4 bases and V 8 bases, and 7 bases lay outside the gene matches. This CDR3 has 13 amino acids. Germline assignment: CDR1 MGHDK and CDR2 SYGVNS. CDR3 in amino acids: CASQSTGFTEAFF. The CDR3 DNA sequence: TGTGCCAGCCAATCGACAGGGTTCACTGAAGCTTTCTTT.

V usage is TRBV6-1 and J usage is TRBJ2-7; TRBD2 aligns across 12 bases. The CDR3 covers 14 residues. Germline V gene lookup returns CDR1 MNHNS and CDR2 SASEGT. J lost 2 bases, V lost 6 bases, and 2 bases had no gene match. CDR3 protein: CASRASGGAYEQYF. DNA of the CDR3: TGTGCCAGCAGGGCTAGCGGGGGGGCCTACGAGCAGTACTTC.

The DNA for the CDR3 is TGTGCCAGCAGTTACGTACAGGACACAGATACGCAGTATTTT. This translates into CASSYVQDTDTQYF. The chain has TRBV6-5 and TRBJ2-3; TRBD1 is a possible D gene (5 bases). The germline CDR1 and CDR2 sequences are MNHEY and SVGAGI. The CDR3 runs 14 residues. The germline V and J ends were trimmed by 2 bases and 2 bases, with 8 bases remaining between them.

The rearrangement uses TRBV9 and TRBJ1-1, with 7 bases lining up with TRBD1. The CDR3 length is 14 residues. Trimming removed 3 bases from V and 4 bases from J; junction bases left unmatched: 6. Germline loops: CDR1 SGDLS, CDR2 YYNGEE. CDR3 in amino acids: CASSGTGASTEAFF. The CDR3 DNA reads TGTGCCAGCAGCGGCACAGGGGCGAGCACTGAAGCTTTCTTT.

The chain is built from TRBV6-5 and TRBJ2-1, with 7 bases lining up with TRBD2. CDR1 and CDR2 (germline): MNHEY, SVGAGI. Losses at the gene ends were 0 bases for V and 9 bases for J; bases not matched to a gene: 8. The CDR3 extends over 15 amino acids. DNA for the CDR3: TGTGCCAGCAGTTACTCGTCTAGCGGTCAACTTGAGCAGTTCTTC. It yields the protein CASSYSSSGQLEQFF.

The chain links TRBV11-1 to TRBJ1-5; the D gene is possibly TRBD1 (6 bases). Trimming left V 5 bases short and J 2 bases short, with 7 bases between. The CDR3 consists of 13 residues. Looked up from germline, CDR1 is SGHAT and CDR2 is FQDESV (reference sequence). The CDR3 region has the DNA TGTGCCAGCAGCCCAGGGGGCAATCAGCCCCAGCATTTT. Translation: CASSPGGNQPQHF.

The chain couples TRBV4-1 to TRBJ2-7; the D gene is possibly TRBD2 (6 bases). The ends were cut back, 3 bases at V and 6 bases at J, with 9 bases in the middle. Germline values: CDR1 MGHRA, CDR2 YSYEKL. The CDR3 totals 12 residues. CDR3 loop: CASSHMGGEQYF. The CDR3, as DNA: TGCGCCAGCAGCCACATGGGGGGCGAGCAGTACTTC.

The chain joins TRBV5-4 to TRBJ2-7, with 10 bases identical to TRBD1. The CDR3 loop spans 15 amino acids. The V gene end was trimmed by 1 base and the J gene end by 6 bases; junction bases not matched to a gene: 7. Looked up from germline, CDR1 is SGHNT and CDR2 is YYREEE (reference sequence). CDR3 in amino acids: CASSLPGTGDREQYF. For the CDR3, the DNA is TGTGCCAGCAGCTTGCCCGGGACAGGGGACCGCGAGCAGTACTTC.

The genes are TRBV10-3 and TRBJ1-2; D not certain. Trimming removed 6 bases at V and 8 bases at J, with 13 bases between. In germline, CDR1 is ENHRY, CDR2 SYGVKD. The CDR3 consists of 12 residues. This CDR3 is CAISGEVDGYTF. The CDR3 DNA reads as TGTGCCATCAGCGGGGAGGTCGACGGCTACACCTTC.

The J gene is TRBJ2-7, the V gene TRBV4-2; 8 bases are shared with TRBD2. Germline V gene data show CDR1 as LGHNA and CDR2 as YNFKEQ. The CDR3 totals 15 residues. V trimming: 0 bases; J trimming: 3 bases; junction bases outside the gene matches: 4. The CDR3 sequence is CASSQDLAGIYEQYF. The CDR3 DNA reads TGTGCCAGCAGCCAAGATTTAGCGGGGATCTACGAGCAGTACTTC.

The chain recombines TRBV28 with TRBJ2-1, with 11 bases identical to TRBD2. The V segment lost 6 bases and the J segment 4 bases; nucleotides outside the gene matches: 8. The CDR3 loop spans 16 amino acids. Germline V CDR1 and CDR2: MDHEN, SYDVKM. The DNA of the CDR3 is TGTGCCAGCAGAACGCTAGCGGGAGGTTGGTACAATGAGCAGTTCTTC. Amino acids: CASRTLAGGWYNEQFF.

This clone has a handful of counts. DNA for the CDR3: TGTGCCAGCTCCCCGGGGGGGGGCTACACCTTC. It encodes CASSPGGGYTF. The rearrangement uses TRBV2 and TRBJ1-2; a weak D match, TRBD1 (5 bases). Germline CDR1 is SNHLY and CDR2 is FYNNEI. The CDR3 runs to 11 residues. Trimming took off 8 bases at V and 8 bases at J, with 12 bases between the two ends.

The CDR3 is CASSRGRNTGELFF. The CDR3 nucleotides are TGTGCCAGCAGCAGGGGACGGAACACCGGGGAGCTGTTTTTT. The rearrangement links TRBV28 to TRBJ2-2; the D gene is possibly TRBD1 (6 bases). The germline CDR1 and CDR2 sequences are MDHEN and SYDVKM. This CDR3 contains 14 residues. Trimming stripped 6 bases from V and 1 base from J, with 9 bases between.

The chain recombines TRBV5-6 with TRBJ2-1; perhaps TRBD1 as D (6 bases). Germline loops: CDR1 SGHDT, CDR2 YYEEEE. V was pared by 4 bases and J by 2 bases, with 13 bases between. This CDR3 has 15 amino acids. CDR3 sequence reads: CASSEGTLAYNEQFF. The CDR3 DNA reads as TGTGCCAGCAGCGAAGGGACACTCGCCTACAATGAGCAGTTCTTC. Filled out from reference TRBV5-6 and TRBJ2-1, the complete variable domain reads DAGVTQSPTHLIKTRGQQVTLRCSPKSGHDTVSWYQQALGQGPQFIFQYYEEEERQRGNFPDRFSGHQFPNYSSELNVNALLLGDSALYLCASSEGTLAYNEQFFGPGTRLTVL.

This chain joins TRBV28 and TRBJ2-7; 8 nucleotides match TRBD1. V shed 6 bases and J 12 bases; nucleotides not matched to a gene: 10. The V gene's germline CDR1 is MDHEN and CDR2 SYDVKM. This CDR3 is built from 12 residues. The CDR3 region has the DNA TGTGCCAGCAGGGACTTCGGGGACAGGAGGTACTTC. Amino acids: CASRDFGDRRYF.